The 30 T cell receptor beta chains reported below all come from one sample, sequenced in a study of blood T cell repertoires in COVID-19. The method was immunoSEQ multiplex PCR; TCRdb's version includes in-frame clones alone and lacks a portion of them. The repertoire has approximately 210,000 clones, 88% of them found once; the top ten carry under 5%. The sequencing input was peripheral blood. Receptor source: a human donor in a cohort sampled during active COVID-19.

The chain recombines TRBV19 with TRBJ2-1; TRBD2 aligns across 7 bases. J lost 3 bases, V lost 6 bases, and 5 bases had no gene match. This CDR3 has 14 residues. Germline V gene lookup returns CDR1 LNHDA and CDR2 SQIVND (reference sequence). The CDR3 loop is CASSLGEGYNEQFF. CDR3 coding DNA: TGTGCCAGTAGCCTGGGGGAGGGCTACAATGAGCAGTTCTTC.

The gene calls are TRBV5-1 and TRBJ1-4; a weak D match, TRBD1 (5 bases). In germline, CDR1 is SGHRS, CDR2 YFSETQ. The CDR3 extends over 15 amino acids. Trimming left V 2 bases short and J 8 bases short, with 16 bases between. In nucleotides, the CDR3 is TGCGCCAGCAGCTTAGGACCGGGAGGGGAGGAAAAACTGTTTTTT. This encodes CASSLGPGGEEKLFF.

The rearrangement joins TRBV20-1 to TRBJ2-5; 11 bases line up with TRBD2. CDR1 and CDR2 from the germline V gene are DFQATT and SNEGSKA (reference sequence). The V segment lost 6 bases and the J segment 5 bases; nucleotides outside the gene matches: 8. The CDR3 length is 14 residues. CDR3 coding DNA: TGCAGTGCCAGTAGCGGGGGGGCCCAGGAGACCCAGTACTTC. It translates to CSASSGGAQETQYF.

This rearrangement joins TRBV10-3 to TRBJ1-4; perhaps TRBD1 as D (6 bases). The CDR3 consists of 14 residues. V was trimmed by 5 bases and J by 4 bases, leaving 11 bases between them. Looked up from germline, CDR1 is ENHRY and CDR2 is SYGVKD. DNA for the CDR3: TGTGCCATCAGTAAGGACAGACTTAATGAAAAACTGTTTTTT. This codes for CAISKDRLNEKLFF.

This chain joins TRBV19 and TRBJ1-5; D is undetermined. This CDR3 has 13 amino acids. Germline V gene lookup returns CDR1 LNHDA and CDR2 SQIVND (reference sequence). The germline V and J ends were trimmed by 0 bases and 5 bases, with 5 bases remaining between them. The CDR3 region is CASSIDVHQPQHF. The CDR3 region has the DNA TGTGCCAGTAGTATAGACGTTCATCAGCCCCAGCATTTT.

The rearrangement links TRBV11-3 to TRBJ2-2; D perhaps matches TRBD1 (6 bases). The germline V gene has CDR1 SGHNT and CDR2 YENEEA. The CDR3 is made up of 15 amino acids. Trimming took off 4 bases at V and 1 base at J, with 10 bases between the two ends. The DNA of the CDR3 is TGTGCCAGCAGCTCTCAGGGGAGGAACACCGGGGAGCTGTTTTTT. Translating gives CASSSQGRNTGELFF.

The genes are TRBV7-9 and TRBJ2-7, with 7 bases lining up with TRBD2. V gave up 0 bases and J gave up 5 bases; unmatched junction bases: 10. The V gene's germline CDR1 is SEHNR and CDR2 FQNEAQ (reference sequence). This CDR3 has 16 residues. As DNA, the CDR3 is TGTGCCAGCAGCTTAGCGGGAGCGGGAACCCGTCACGAGCAGTACTTC. Translating gives CASSLAGAGTRHEQYF.

This chain connects TRBV5-8 to TRBJ2-7; D may be TRBD2 (7 bases). Germline V gene sequence: CDR1 SGHTS, CDR2 YDEGEE. CDR3 size: 17 residues. The V end was cut by 2 bases, the J end by 0 bases, with 18 bases between. CDR3: CASSFERGGKTSYEQYF. The CDR3 coding sequence is TGTGCCAGCAGCTTCGAAAGGGGGGGAAAGACCTCCTACGAGCAGTACTTC.

The gene calls are TRBV6-6 and TRBJ1-5; a possible D gene is TRBD1 (6 bases). There are 16 residues in the CDR3. Per the germline V gene, CDR1 is MNHNY and CDR2 is SVGAGI (reference sequence). V was trimmed by 3 bases and J by 7 bases, leaving 19 bases between them. The CDR3 loop reads CASSYPNVGGRQPQHF. The CDR3 DNA follows: TGTGCCAGCAGTTATCCAAACGTAGGGGGAAGACAGCCCCAGCATTTT.

In this sample, this clone turned up a few times. The gene calls are TRBV30 and TRBJ2-2; tentatively, D is TRBD1 (6 bases). Trimming left V 7 bases short and J 3 bases short, with 15 bases between. CDR1 and CDR2 (germline): GTSNPN, SVGIG (reference sequence). This CDR3 spans 14 amino acids. CDR3 sequence: CAYHRDTYTGELFF. CDR3 sequence (DNA): TGTGCCTACCACCGGGACACGTACACCGGGGAGCTGTTTTTT. Looking up the rest from reference TRBV30 and TRBJ2-2 gives the full variable domain: SQTIHQWPATLVQPVGSPLSLECTVEGTSNPNLYWYRQAAGRGLQLLFYSVGIGQISSEVPQNLSASRPQDRQFILSSKKLLLSDSGFYLCAYHRDTYTGELFFGEGSRLTVL.

V and J are TRBV5-4 and TRBJ1-3; 10 bases line up with TRBD1. The J segment lost 3 bases and the V segment lost 2 bases, leaving 5 bases of the junction unmatched. Per the germline V gene, CDR1 is SGHNT and CDR2 is YYREEE (reference sequence). The CDR3 runs 16 residues. The CDR3 DNA sequence: TGTGCCAGCAGCTTCGCCGGGACAGGGGTTGGAAACACCATATATTTT. It codes for CASSFAGTGVGNTIYF. Full variable domain (outside the CDR3, taken from reference TRBV5-4 and TRBJ1-3): ETGVTQSPTHLIKTRGQQVTLRCSSQSGHNTVSWYQQALGQGPQFIFQYYREEENGRGNFPPRFSGLQFPNYSSELNVNALELDDSALYLCASSFAGTGVGNTIYFGEGSWLTVV.

There are a few counts of this clone. This chain links TRBV5-1 with TRBJ2-2; D is undetermined. V was clipped by 4 bases and J by 4 bases, with 8 bases between them. From germline, CDR1 is SGHRS and CDR2 YFSETQ. The CDR3 has 13 residues. The CDR3 sequence: CASSPAGTGELFF. CDR3 DNA: TGCGCCAGCAGCCCCGCCGGCACCGGGGAGCTGTTTTTT.

This sequence joins TRBV5-1 and TRBJ2-3; 8 nucleotides align to TRBD2. Germline lookup yields CDR1 SGHRS and CDR2 YFSETQ. V lost 4 bases and J lost 0; bases outside the gene matches: 4. The CDR3 totals 15 residues. CDR3 bases: TGCGCCAGCAGCAAAAGCGGGGGAAGCACAGATACGCAGTATTTT. Amino acid sequence: CASSKSGGSTDTQYF.

CDR3 DNA: TGTGCCAGCAGATTCAGCGGGGGGACTGAAGCTTTCTTT. It codes for CASRFSGGTEAFF. The chain has TRBV27 and TRBJ1-1; possible D gene TRBD1, 5 bases. V lost 6 bases and J lost 5, with 13 bases in between. The CDR3 contains 13 residues. CDR1 is MNHEY, CDR2 SMNVEV, per germline (reference sequence).

V gene TRBV10-3 combines with J gene TRBJ2-5, with TRBD2 identical over 11 bases. V lost 6 bases, J lost 2 bases, and 5 bases stayed unmatched. The V gene's germline CDR1 is ENHRY and CDR2 SYGVKD. The CDR3 totals 15 residues. CDR3 DNA: TGTGCCATCAGGGGGGGACTAGCGGTACAAGAGACCCAGTACTTC. This encodes CAIRGGLAVQETQYF.

The rearrangement joins TRBV2 to TRBJ1-2, with 9 bases identical to TRBD1. This CDR3 contains 14 residues. In germline, CDR1 is SNHLY, CDR2 FYNNEI. The junction had 8 bases not matched to a gene; V was cut back by 5 bases and J by 7 bases. The CDR3 region has the DNA TGTGCCAGCAGTAGCTGGGACAGGGCCTCTGGCTACACCTTC. It yields the protein CASSSWDRASGYTF.

This clone was picked up one time. The chain employs TRBV19 and TRBJ2-2; 9 positions match TRBD2. Germline lookup yields CDR1 LNHDA and CDR2 SQIVND (reference sequence). With V trimmed by 6 bases and J by 3 bases, 8 bases remained unmatched. The CDR3 consists of 16 residues. The CDR3 spells CASSGILAGYTGELFF. CDR3 bases: TGTGCCAGTAGCGGAATCCTAGCGGGATACACCGGGGAGCTGTTTTTT.

V gene TRBV5-8 combines with J gene TRBJ1-2; no clear D gene. V dropped 6 bases and J dropped 4 bases, with 7 bases sitting between them. Germline loops: CDR1 SGHTS, CDR2 YDEGEE. The CDR3 runs to 11 residues. For the CDR3, the DNA is TGTGCCAGCACCCGTTTCTATGGCTACACCTTC. It yields the protein CASTRFYGYTF.

CDR3: CASSSTGYGTDTQYF. CDR3 bases: TGTGCCAGCAGCTCGACAGGGTATGGCACAGATACGCAGTATTTT. The chain recombines TRBV11-2 with TRBJ2-3; 7 nucleotides line up with TRBD1. With 4 bases clipped from V and 1 base from J, the junction kept 5 bases outside the gene matches. This CDR3 has 15 residues. From germline, CDR1 is SGHAT and CDR2 FQNNGV.

The chain carries TRBV2 and TRBJ1-1; no definite D call. Germline loops: CDR1 SNHLY, CDR2 FYNNEI. The CDR3 is 12 amino acids. V was trimmed by 7 bases and J by 3 bases, leaving 9 bases between them. CDR3 region: CASIEVHTEAFF. The CDR3, as DNA: TGTGCCAGCATCGAGGTACACACTGAAGCTTTCTTT.

This clone came up a few times. The chain combines TRBV5-1 with TRBJ1-2, with D possibly matching TRBD1 (6 bases). The germline V and J ends were trimmed by 6 bases and 1 base, with 13 bases remaining between them. Germline V gives CDR1 SGHRS, CDR2 YFSETQ. This CDR3 is built from 14 residues. CDR3 protein: CASNPTGNNYGYTF. CDR3 DNA: TGCGCCAGCAACCCGACAGGCAATAACTATGGCTACACCTTC. Drawing the rest from reference TRBV5-1 and TRBJ1-2, the complete variable domain is KAGVTQTPRYLIKTRGQQVTLSCSPISGHRSVSWYQQTPGQGLQFLFEYFSETQRNKGNFPGRFSGRQFSNSRSEMNVSTLELGDSALYLCASNPTGNNYGYTFGSGTRLTVV.

This sequence joins TRBV30 and TRBJ1-1, with D possibly being TRBD1 (6 bases). The V gene lost 3 bases and the J gene lost 2 bases, with 10 bases spanning the gap. The CDR3 runs to 13 residues. Germline V CDR1 and CDR2: GTSNPN, SVGIG (reference sequence). CDR3 amino acids: CAWSRTENTEAFF. The CDR3 coding sequence is TGTGCCTGGAGCCGGACAGAAAACACTGAAGCTTTCTTT.

The sample holds one count of this clone. The chain employs TRBV5-1 and TRBJ2-1, with 7 bases matching TRBD2. The CDR3 contains 17 residues. The trim removed 1 base at V and 0 bases at J, leaving 7 bases unmatched. Germline V gives CDR1 SGHRS, CDR2 YFSETQ. The chain's CDR3 is CASSLTKGGSSYNEQFF. Written as DNA, the CDR3 is TGCGCCAGCAGCTTGACGAAGGGAGGGAGCTCCTACAATGAGCAGTTCTTC.

This clone has at least ten counts. This chain links TRBV7-8 with TRBJ2-7, with 11 bases lining up with TRBD2. CDR1 is SGHVS, CDR2 FQNEAQ, per germline. The trim removed 6 bases at V and 3 bases at J, leaving 7 bases unmatched. This CDR3 comprises 15 residues. CDR3 bases: TGTGCCAGCAGGCCAGGGGGACTAGCGGTCTACGAGCAGTACTTC. The encoded protein is CASRPGGLAVYEQYF.

V is TRBV2 and J is TRBJ2-3; 7 positions match TRBD2. From germline, CDR1 is SNHLY and CDR2 FYNNEI. With 2 bases clipped from V and 1 base from J, the junction kept 3 bases outside the gene matches. This CDR3 comprises 15 residues. In DNA form, the CDR3 reads TGTGCCAGCAGTGAAAGGGCGGGGGGCACAGATACGCAGTATTTT. As protein: CASSERAGGTDTQYF.

The rearrangement joins TRBV9 to TRBJ1-2; TRBD1 matches at 9 bases. The V gene's germline CDR1 is SGDLS and CDR2 YYNGEE. V was clipped by 4 bases and J by 0 bases; unmatched bases: 10. The CDR3 covers 17 residues. In nucleotides, the CDR3 is TGTGCCAGCAGCCCCGCGACGGGACAGGGTCCTAACTATGGCTACACCTTC. Translating it yields CASSPATGQGPNYGYTF. Looking up the rest from reference TRBV9 and TRBJ1-2 gives the full variable domain: DSGVTQTPKHLITATGQRVTLRCSPRSGDLSVYWYQQSLDQGLQFLIQYYNGEERAKGNILERFSAQQFPDLHSELNLSSLELGDSALYFCASSPATGQGPNYGYTFGSGTRLTVV.

CDR3 in DNA: TGTGCCAGCAGTCAAAGGTCCACAGGGTTCGCTGAAGCTTTCTTT. Translated, it gives CASSQRSTGFAEAFF. This chain connects TRBV27 to TRBJ1-1; D is perhaps TRBD1 (6 bases). Germline assignment: CDR1 MNHEY and CDR2 SMNVEV (reference sequence). The germline V and J ends were trimmed by 5 bases and 6 bases, with 19 bases remaining between them. CDR3 size: 15 residues.

The chain is built from TRBV7-9 and TRBJ1-2; D not certain. CDR1 and CDR2 from the germline V gene are SEHNR and FQNEAQ (reference sequence). CDR3 length: 11 amino acids. Between the trimmed V and J ends, which lost 8 bases and 7 bases, there was a span of 11 bases. The CDR3 loop reads CASGVEGGYTF. CDR3 sequence (DNA): TGTGCCAGCGGGGTAGAGGGTGGCTACACCTTC.

The table lists this clone with a count of one. This sequence joins TRBV6-5 and TRBJ1-3; 8 bases agree with TRBD1. Trimming removed 5 bases from V and 0 bases from J; junction bases left unmatched: 3. Germline values: CDR1 MNHEY, CDR2 SVGAGI. The CDR3 contains 15 residues. The CDR3 region has the DNA TGTGCCAGCAGTCTGGGACAGGACTCTGGAAACACCATATATTTT. It is translated as CASSLGQDSGNTIYF.

This rearrangement joins TRBV7-8 to TRBJ1-2; D is unclear. Germline V gene sequence: CDR1 SGHVS, CDR2 FQNEAQ. Trimming removed 0 bases at V and 4 bases at J, with 12 bases between. The CDR3 runs 15 residues. CDR3 residues: CASSLAGVGGYGYTF. The DNA for the CDR3 is TGTGCCAGCAGCTTAGCTGGGGTTGGAGGCTATGGCTACACCTTC. The variable domain in full, with the rest retrieved from reference TRBV7-8 and TRBJ1-2, is GAGVSQSPRYKVAKRGQDVALRCDPISGHVSLFWYQQALGQGPEFLTYFQNEAQLDKSGLPSDRFFAERPEGSVSTLKIQRTQQEDSAVYLCASSLAGVGGYGYTFGSGTRLTVV.